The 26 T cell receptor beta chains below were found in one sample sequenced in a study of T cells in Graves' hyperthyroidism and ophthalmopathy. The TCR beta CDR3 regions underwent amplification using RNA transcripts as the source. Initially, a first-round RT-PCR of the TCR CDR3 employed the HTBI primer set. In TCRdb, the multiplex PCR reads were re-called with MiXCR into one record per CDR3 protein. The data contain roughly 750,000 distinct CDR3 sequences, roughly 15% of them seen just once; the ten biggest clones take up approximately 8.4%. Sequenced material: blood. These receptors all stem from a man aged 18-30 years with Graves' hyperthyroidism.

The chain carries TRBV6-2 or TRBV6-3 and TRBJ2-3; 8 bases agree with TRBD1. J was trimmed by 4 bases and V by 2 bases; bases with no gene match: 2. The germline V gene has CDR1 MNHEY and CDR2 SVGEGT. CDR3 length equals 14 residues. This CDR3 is CASSYQGASDTQYF. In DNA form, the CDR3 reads TGTGCCAGCAGTTACCAGGGGGCATCAGATACGCAGTATTTT.

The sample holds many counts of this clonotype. The CDR3: CASSLGQPNYNEQFF. The CDR3 nucleotides read TGTGCCAGCAGCTTAGGGCAGCCCAACTACAATGAGCAGTTCTTC. This chain uses TRBV11-2 with TRBJ2-1; D unresolved. V lost 1 base to trimming and J lost 3 bases, with 10 bases between them. The V gene's germline CDR1 is SGHAT and CDR2 FQNNGV. CDR3 length: 15 residues.

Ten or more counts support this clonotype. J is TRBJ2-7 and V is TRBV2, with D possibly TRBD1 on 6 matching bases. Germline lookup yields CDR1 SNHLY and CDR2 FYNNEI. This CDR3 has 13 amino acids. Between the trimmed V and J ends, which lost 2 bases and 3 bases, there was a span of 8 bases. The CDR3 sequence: CASSERTVYEQYF. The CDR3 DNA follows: TGTGCCAGCAGTGAAAGGACAGTCTACGAGCAGTACTTC.

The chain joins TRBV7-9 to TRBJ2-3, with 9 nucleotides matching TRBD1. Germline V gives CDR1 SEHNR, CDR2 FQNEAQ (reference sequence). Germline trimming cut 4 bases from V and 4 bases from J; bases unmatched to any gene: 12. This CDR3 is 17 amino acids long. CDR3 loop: CASSSNRGDRDPDTQYF. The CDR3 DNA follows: TGTGCCAGCAGCTCAAACAGGGGGGACAGGGACCCAGATACGCAGTATTTT.

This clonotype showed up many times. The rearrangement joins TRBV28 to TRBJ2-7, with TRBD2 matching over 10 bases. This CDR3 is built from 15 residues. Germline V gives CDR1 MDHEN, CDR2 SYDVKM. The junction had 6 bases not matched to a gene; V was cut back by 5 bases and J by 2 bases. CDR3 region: CASSLRLAGAYEQYF. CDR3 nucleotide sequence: TGTGCCAGCAGTCTCCGACTAGCGGGTGCCTACGAGCAGTACTTC.

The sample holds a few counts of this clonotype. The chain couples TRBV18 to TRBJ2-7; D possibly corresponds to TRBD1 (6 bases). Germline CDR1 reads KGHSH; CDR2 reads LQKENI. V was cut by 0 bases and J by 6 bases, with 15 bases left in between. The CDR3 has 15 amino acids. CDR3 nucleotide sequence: TGTGCCAGCTCACCACCGGGACAAGGAGGCCTCGAGCAGTACTTC. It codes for CASSPPGQGGLEQYF.

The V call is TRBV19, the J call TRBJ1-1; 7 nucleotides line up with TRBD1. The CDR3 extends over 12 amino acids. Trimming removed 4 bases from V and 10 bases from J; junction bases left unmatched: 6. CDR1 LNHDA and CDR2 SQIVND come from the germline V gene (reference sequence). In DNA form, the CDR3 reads TGTGCCAGTAGTACACGACAGGGCTCAGCTTTCTTT. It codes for CASSTRQGSAFF. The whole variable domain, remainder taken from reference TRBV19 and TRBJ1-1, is DGGITQSPKYLFRKEGQNVTLSCEQNLNHDAMYWYRQDPGQGLRLIYYSQIVNDFQKGDIAEGYSVSREKKESFPLTVTSAQKNPTAFYLCASSTRQGSAFFGQGTRLTVV.

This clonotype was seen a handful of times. The CDR3 DNA sequence: TGTGCCAGCAGCCTCAGGGTTAACACCGGGGAGCTGTTTTTT. This sequence encodes CASSLRVNTGELFF. The chain combines TRBV7-2 with TRBJ2-2; weak D call: TRBD1 (5 bases). This CDR3 region has 14 residues. Germline lookup yields CDR1 SGHTA and CDR2 FQGNSA. V lost 5 bases and J lost 2, with 9 bases in between.

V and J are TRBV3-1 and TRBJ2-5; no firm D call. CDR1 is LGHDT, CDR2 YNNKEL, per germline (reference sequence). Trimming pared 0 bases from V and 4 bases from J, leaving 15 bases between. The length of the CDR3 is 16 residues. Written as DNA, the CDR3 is TGTGCCAGCAGCCAAGACCTGACCTCCCCGGGAGAGACCCAGTACTTC. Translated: CASSQDLTSPGETQYF.

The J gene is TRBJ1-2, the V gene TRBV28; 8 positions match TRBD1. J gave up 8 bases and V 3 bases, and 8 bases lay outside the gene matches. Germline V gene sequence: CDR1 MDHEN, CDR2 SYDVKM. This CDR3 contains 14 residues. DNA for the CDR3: TGTGCCAGCAGTTTCATGACAGGGGCGAACGGCTACACCTTC. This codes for CASSFMTGANGYTF.

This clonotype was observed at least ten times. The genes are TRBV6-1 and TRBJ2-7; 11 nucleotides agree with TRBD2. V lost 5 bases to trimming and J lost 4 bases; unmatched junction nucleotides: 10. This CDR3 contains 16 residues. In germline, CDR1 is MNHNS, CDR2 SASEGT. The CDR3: CASSPTPGLAEYEQYF. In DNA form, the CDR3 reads TGTGCCAGCAGTCCAACCCCGGGACTAGCGGAATACGAGCAGTACTTC.

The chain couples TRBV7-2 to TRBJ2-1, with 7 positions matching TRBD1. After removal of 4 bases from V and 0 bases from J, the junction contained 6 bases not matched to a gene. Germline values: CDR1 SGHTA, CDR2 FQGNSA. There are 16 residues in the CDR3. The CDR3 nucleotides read TGTGCCAGCAGCTCGGGACAGTCGAGCTCCTACAATGAGCAGTTCTTC. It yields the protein CASSSGQSSSYNEQFF.

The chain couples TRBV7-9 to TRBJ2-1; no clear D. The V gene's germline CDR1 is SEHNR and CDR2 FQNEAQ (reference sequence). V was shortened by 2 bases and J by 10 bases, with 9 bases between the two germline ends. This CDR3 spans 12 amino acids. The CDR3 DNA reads TGTGCCAGCAGCTTACGTGGGGTGGAGCAGTTCTTC. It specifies CASSLRGVEQFF.

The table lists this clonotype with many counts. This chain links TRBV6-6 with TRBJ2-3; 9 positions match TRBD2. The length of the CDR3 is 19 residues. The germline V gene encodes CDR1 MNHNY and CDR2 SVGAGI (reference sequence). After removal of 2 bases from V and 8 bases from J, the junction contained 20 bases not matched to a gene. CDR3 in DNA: TGTGCCAGCAGTTACGGCCCAGCGGGAGGCCTCGCCTCGCGGGGTACGCAGTATTTT. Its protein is CASSYGPAGGLASRGTQYF.

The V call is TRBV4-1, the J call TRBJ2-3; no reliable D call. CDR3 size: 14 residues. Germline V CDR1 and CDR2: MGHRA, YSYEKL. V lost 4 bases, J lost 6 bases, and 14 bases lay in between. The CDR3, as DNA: TGCGCCAGCAGCCCCAAGATCGGCTTTGATACGCAGTATTTT. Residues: CASSPKIGFDTQYF.

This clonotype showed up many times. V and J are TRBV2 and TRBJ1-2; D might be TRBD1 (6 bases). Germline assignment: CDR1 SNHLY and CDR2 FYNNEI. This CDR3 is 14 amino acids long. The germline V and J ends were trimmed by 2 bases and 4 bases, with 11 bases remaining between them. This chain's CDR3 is CASSEQGKGYGYTF. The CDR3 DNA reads TGTGCCAGCAGTGAACAGGGGAAAGGCTATGGCTACACCTTC.

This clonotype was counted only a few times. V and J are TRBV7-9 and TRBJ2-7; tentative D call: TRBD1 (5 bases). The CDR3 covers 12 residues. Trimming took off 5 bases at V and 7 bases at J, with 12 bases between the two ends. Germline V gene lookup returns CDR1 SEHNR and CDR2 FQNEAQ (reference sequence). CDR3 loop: CASSPLGREQYF. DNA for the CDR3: TGTGCCAGCAGCCCCCTGGGGCGTGAGCAGTACTTC. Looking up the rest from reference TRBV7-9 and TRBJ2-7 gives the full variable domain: DTGVSQNPRHKITKRGQNVTFRCDPISEHNRLYWYRQTLGQGPEFLTYFQNEAQLEKSRLLSDRFSAERPKGSFSTLEIQRTEQGDSAMYLCASSPLGREQYFGPGTRLTVT.

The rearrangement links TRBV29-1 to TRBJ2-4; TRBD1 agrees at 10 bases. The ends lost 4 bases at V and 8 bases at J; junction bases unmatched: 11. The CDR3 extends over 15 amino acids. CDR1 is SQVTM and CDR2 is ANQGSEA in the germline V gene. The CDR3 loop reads CSVGDDRGRVDIQYF. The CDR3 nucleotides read TGCAGCGTTGGGGATGACAGGGGGCGCGTGGACATTCAGTACTTC.

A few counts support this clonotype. The CDR3 DNA reads as TGCAGTGCTAGAGAGGGGACAGCCAAAAACATTCAGTACTTC. It is translated as CSAREGTAKNIQYF. The genes are TRBV20-1 and TRBJ2-4; possibly TRBD1 or TRBD2 for D (5 bases each). V was shortened by 0 bases and J by 0 bases, with 6 bases between the two germline ends. CDR3 size: 14 residues. Germline V gene sequence: CDR1 DFQATT, CDR2 SNEGSKA (reference sequence).

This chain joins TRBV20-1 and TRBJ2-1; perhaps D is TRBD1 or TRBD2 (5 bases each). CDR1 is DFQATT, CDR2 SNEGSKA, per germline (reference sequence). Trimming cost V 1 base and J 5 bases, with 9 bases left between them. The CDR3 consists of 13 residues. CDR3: CSARVGTNNEQFF. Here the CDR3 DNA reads TGCAGTGCTAGAGTAGGGACCAACAATGAGCAGTTCTTC.

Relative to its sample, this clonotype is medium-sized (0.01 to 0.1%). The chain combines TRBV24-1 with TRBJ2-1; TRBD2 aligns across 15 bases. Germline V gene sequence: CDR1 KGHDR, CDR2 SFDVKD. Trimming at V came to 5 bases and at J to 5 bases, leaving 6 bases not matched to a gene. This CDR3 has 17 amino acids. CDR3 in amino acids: CATSVGTSGRLDNEQFF. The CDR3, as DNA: TGTGCCACCAGTGTTGGGACTAGCGGGAGGCTTGACAATGAGCAGTTCTTC.

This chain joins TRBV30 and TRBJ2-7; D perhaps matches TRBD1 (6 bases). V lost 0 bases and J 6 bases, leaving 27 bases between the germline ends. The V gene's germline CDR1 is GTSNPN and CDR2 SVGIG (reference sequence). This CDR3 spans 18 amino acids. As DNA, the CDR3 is TGTGCCTGGAGTGTACGGTGGCCCTCAGGGGTGGTCGGGTCCGAGCAGTACTTC. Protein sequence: CAWSVRWPSGVVGSEQYF.

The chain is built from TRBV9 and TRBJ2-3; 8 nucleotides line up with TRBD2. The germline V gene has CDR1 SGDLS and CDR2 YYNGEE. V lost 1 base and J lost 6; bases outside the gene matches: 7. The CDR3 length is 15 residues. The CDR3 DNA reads TGTGCCAGCAGCGTAAGCGGGAGTGGTTACGATACGCAGTATTTT. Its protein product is CASSVSGSGYDTQYF.

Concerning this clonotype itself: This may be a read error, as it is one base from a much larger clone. The CDR3 here is CASSPWTSGSEPQYF. CDR3 coding DNA: TGTGCCAGCAGCCCTTGGACTAGCGGGAGCGAGCCGCAGTATTTT. V and J are TRBV7-9 and TRBJ2-3; 13 nucleotides line up with TRBD2. The CDR3 sequence is 15 residues long. The ends lost 5 bases at V and 10 bases at J; junction bases unmatched: 9. Germline V gene data show CDR1 as SEHNR and CDR2 as FQNEAQ (reference sequence).

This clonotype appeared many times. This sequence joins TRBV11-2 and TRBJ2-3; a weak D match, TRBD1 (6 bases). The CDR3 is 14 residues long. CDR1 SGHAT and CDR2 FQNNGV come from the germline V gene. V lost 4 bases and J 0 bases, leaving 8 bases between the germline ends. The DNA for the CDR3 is TGTGCCAGCAGCTACAGGGTCAGCACAGATACGCAGTATTTT. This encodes CASSYRVSTDTQYF.

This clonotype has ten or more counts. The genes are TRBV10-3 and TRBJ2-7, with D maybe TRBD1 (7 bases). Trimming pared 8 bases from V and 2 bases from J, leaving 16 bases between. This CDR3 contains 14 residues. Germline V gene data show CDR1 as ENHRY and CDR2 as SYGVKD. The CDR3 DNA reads TGTGCCATCGGGAGGACAGGTGGAACCTACGAGCAGTACTTC. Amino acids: CAIGRTGGTYEQYF.